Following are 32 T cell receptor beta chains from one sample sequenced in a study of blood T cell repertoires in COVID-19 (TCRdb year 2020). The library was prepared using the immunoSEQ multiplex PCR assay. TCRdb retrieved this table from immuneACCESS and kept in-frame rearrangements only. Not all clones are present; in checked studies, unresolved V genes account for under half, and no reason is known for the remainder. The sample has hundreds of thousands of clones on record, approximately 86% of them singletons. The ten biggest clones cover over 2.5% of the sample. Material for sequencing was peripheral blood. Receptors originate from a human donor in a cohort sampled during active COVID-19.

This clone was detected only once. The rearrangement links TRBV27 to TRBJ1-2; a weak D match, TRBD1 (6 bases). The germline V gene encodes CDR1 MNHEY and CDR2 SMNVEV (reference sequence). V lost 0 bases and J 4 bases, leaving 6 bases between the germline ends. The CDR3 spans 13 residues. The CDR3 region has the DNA TGTGCCAGCAGTTTATCAGGGGGCTATGGCTACACCTTC. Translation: CASSLSGGYGYTF.

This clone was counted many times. The CDR3 reads CASSTDRVVTEAFF. In DNA form, the CDR3 reads TGTGCCAGTAGTACGGACAGGGTGGTCACTGAAGCTTTCTTT. V is TRBV19 and J is TRBJ1-1; 8 bases are a match to TRBD1. The CDR3 extends over 14 amino acids. Germline lookup yields CDR1 LNHDA and CDR2 SQIVND (reference sequence). The J segment lost 4 bases and the V segment lost 4 bases, leaving 5 bases of the junction unmatched.

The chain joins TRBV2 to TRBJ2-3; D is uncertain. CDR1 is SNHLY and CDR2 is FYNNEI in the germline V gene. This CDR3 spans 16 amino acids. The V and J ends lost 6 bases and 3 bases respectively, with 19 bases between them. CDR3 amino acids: CASSARRSHGTDTQYF. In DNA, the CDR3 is TGTGCCAGCAGCGCTAGACGGTCACACGGGACAGATACGCAGTATTTT.

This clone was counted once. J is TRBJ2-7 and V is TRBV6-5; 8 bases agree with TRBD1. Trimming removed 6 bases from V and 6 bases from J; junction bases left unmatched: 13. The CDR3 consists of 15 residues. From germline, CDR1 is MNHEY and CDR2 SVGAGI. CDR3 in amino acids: CASRGGRGQLREQYF. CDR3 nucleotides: TGTGCCAGCAGGGGGGGCAGGGGGCAACTGCGCGAGCAGTACTTC.

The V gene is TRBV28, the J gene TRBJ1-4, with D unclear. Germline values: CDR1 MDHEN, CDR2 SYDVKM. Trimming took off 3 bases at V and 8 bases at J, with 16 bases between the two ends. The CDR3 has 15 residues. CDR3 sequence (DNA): TGTGCCAGCAGTTTTGGCTCCCCGTTTACCGAAAAACTGTTTTTT. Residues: CASSFGSPFTEKLFF.

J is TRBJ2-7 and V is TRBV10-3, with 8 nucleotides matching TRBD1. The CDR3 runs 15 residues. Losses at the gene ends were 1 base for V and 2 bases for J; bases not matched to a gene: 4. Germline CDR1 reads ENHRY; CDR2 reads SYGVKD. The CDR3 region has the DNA TGTGCCATCAGTGAGTTAGCAGGGGGCCCCTACGAGCAGTACTTC. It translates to CAISELAGGPYEQYF.

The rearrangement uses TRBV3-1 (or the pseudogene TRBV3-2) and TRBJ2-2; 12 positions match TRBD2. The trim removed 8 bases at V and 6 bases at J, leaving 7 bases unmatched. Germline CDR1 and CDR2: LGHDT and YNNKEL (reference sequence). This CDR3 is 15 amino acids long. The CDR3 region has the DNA TGTGCCAGCGGGCTAGCGGGAGGGCCCCCCGGGGAGCTGTTTTTT. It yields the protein CASGLAGGPPGELFF.

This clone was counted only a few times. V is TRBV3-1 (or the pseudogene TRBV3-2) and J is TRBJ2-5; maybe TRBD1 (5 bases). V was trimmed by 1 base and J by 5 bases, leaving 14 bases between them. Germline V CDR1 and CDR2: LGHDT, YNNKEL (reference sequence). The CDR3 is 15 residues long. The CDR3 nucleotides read TGTGCCAGCAGCCAAGGATTCAAGGGGCCGGAGACCCAGTACTTC. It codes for CASSQGFKGPETQYF.

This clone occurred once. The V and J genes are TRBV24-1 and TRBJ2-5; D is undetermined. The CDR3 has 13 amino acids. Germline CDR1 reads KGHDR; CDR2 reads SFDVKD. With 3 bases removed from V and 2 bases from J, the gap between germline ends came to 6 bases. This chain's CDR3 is CATSDPLQETQYF. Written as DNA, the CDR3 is TGTGCCACCAGTGATCCTCTGCAAGAGACCCAGTACTTC.

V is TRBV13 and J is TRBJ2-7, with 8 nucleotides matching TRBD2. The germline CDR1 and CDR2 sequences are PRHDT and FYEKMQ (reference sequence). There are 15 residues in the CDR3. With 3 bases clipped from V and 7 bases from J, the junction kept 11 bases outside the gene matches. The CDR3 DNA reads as TGTGCCAGCAGCTTCGGAACCGGGGGGGCGTCGGAGCAGTACTTC. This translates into CASSFGTGGASEQYF.

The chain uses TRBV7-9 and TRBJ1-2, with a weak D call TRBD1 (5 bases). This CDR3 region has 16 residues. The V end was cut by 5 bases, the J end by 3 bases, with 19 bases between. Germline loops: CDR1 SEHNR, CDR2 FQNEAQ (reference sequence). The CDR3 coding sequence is TGTGCCAGCAGCCCATCGGGGGAGGGGCAATACTATGGCTACACCTTC. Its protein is CASSPSGEGQYYGYTF. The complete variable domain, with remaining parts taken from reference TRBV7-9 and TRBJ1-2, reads DTGVSQNPRHKITKRGQNVTFRCDPISEHNRLYWYRQTLGQGPEFLTYFQNEAQLEKSRLLSDRFSAERPKGSFSTLEIQRTEQGDSAMYLCASSPSGEGQYYGYTFGSGTRLTVV.

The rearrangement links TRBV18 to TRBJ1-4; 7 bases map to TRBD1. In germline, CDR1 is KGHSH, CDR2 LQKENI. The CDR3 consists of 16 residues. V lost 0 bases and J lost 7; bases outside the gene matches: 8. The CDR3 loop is CASSPPAGQGGEKLFF. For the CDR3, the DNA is TGTGCCAGCTCACCACCGGCGGGCCAGGGGGGTGAAAAACTGTTTTTT. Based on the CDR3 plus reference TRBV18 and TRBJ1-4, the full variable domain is NAGVMQNPRHLVRRRGQEARLRCSPMKGHSHVYWYRQLPEEGLKFMVYLQKENIIDESGMPKERFSAEFPKEGPSILRIQQVVRGDSAAYFCASSPPAGQGGEKLFFGSGTQLSVL.

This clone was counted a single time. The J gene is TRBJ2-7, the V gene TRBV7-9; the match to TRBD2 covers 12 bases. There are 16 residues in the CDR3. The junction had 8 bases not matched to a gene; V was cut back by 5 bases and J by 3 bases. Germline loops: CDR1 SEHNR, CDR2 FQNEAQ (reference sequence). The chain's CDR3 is CASSPLGLAGNYEQYF. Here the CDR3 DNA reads TGTGCCAGCAGCCCCTTAGGACTAGCGGGAAACTACGAGCAGTACTTC.

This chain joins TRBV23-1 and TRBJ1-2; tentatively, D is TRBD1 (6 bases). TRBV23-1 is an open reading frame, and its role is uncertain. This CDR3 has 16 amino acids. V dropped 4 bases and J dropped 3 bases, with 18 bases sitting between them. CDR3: CASSLVIRDTDYGYTF. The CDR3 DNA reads TGCGCCAGCAGTCTAGTCATCCGGGACACTGACTATGGCTACACCTTC.

The CDR3 nucleotides read TGTGCCAGCAGTTCCCCCGGCAGAGAGGGACTAGCGGGGTTAGAGACCCAGTACTTC. It yields the protein CASSSPGREGLAGLETQYF. The chain carries TRBV27 and TRBJ2-5; 13 bases agree with TRBD2. With 4 bases clipped from V and 4 bases from J, the junction kept 15 bases outside the gene matches. CDR1 and CDR2 from the germline V gene are MNHEY and SMNVEV (reference sequence). The CDR3 is made up of 19 amino acids.

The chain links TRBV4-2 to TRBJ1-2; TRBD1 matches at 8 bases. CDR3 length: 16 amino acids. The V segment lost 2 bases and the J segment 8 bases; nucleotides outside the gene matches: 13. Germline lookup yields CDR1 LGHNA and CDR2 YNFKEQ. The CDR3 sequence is CASSQRTWQGAGGYTF. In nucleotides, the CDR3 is TGTGCCAGCAGCCAACGGACGTGGCAGGGGGCGGGGGGCTACACCTTC.

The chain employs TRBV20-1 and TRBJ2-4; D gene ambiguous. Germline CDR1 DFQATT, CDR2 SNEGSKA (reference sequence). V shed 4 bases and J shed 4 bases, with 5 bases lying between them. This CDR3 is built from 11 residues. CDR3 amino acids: CSATHKNIQYF. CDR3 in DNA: TGCAGTGCTACCCATAAAAACATTCAGTACTTC.

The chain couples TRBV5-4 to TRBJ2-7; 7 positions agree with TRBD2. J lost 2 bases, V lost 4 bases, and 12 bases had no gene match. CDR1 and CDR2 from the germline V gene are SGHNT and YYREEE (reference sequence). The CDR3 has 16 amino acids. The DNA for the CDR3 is TGTGCCAGCAGCCCCCGAGCGGGGACGGAGACCTACGAGCAGTACTTC. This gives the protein CASSPRAGTETYEQYF.

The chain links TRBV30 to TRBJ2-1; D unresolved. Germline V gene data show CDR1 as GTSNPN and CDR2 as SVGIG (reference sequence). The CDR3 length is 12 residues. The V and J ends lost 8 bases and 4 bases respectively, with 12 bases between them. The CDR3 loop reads CALSRGYNEQFF. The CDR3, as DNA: TGTGCCCTCTCCCGAGGATACAATGAGCAGTTCTTC.

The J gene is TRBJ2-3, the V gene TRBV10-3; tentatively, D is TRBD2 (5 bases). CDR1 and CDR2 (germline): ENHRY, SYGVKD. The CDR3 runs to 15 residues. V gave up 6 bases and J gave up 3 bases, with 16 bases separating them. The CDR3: CAIRDLTGPTDTQYF. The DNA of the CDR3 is TGTGCCATCAGGGACTTGACCGGACCGACAGATACGCAGTATTTT.

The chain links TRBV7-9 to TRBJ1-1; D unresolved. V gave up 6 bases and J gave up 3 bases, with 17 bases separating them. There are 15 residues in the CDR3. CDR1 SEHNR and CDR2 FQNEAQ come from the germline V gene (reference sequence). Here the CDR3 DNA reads TGTGCCAGCAGTTTGGGCGGGGAAGGGTACACTGAAGCTTTCTTT. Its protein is CASSLGGEGYTEAFF. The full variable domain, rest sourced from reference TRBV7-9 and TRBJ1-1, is DTGVSQNPRHKITKRGQNVTFRCDPISEHNRLYWYRQTLGQGPEFLTYFQNEAQLEKSRLLSDRFSAERPKGSFSTLEIQRTEQGDSAMYLCASSLGGEGYTEAFFGQGTRLTVV.

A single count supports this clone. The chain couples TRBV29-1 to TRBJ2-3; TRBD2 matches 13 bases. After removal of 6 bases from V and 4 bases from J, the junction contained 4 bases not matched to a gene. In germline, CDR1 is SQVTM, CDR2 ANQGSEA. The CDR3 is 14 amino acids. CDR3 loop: CSVWTSGSADTQYF. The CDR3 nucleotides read TGCAGCGTCTGGACTAGCGGGAGTGCAGATACGCAGTATTTT.

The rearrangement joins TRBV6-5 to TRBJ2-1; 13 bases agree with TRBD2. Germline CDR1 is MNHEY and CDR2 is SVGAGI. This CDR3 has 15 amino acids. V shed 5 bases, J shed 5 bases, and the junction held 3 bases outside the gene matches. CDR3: CASSRLAGGHNEQFF. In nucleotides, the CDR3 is TGTGCCAGCAGTCGACTAGCGGGGGGCCACAATGAGCAGTTCTTC.

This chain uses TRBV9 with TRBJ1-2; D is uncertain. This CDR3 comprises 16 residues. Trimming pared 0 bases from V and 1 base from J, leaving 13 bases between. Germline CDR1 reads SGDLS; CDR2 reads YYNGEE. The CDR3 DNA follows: TGTGCCAGCAGCGTAGTTCCAGGCCCCCTTAACTATGGCTACACCTTC. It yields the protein CASSVVPGPLNYGYTF.

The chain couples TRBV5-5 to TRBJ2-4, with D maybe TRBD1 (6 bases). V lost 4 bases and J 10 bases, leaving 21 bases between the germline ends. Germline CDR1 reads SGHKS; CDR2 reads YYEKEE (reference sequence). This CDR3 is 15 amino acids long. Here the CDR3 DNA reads TGTGCCAGCAGCCCAGACTCCAGGGGACGGGTGATTCAGTACTTC. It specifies CASSPDSRGRVIQYF. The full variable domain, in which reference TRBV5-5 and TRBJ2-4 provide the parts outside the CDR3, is DAGVTQSPTHLIKTRGQQVTLRCSPISGHKSVSWYQQVLGQGPQFIFQYYEKEERGRGNFPDRFSARQFPNYSSELNVNALLLGDSALYLCASSPDSRGRVIQYFGAGTRLSVL.

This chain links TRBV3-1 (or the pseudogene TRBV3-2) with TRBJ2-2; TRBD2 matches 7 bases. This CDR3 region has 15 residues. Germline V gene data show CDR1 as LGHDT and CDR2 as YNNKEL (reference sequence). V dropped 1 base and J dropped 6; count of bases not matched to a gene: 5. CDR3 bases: TGTGCCAGCAGCCAAGGCCCGGCGGGGGCCGGGGAGCTGTTTTTT. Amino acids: CASSQGPAGAGELFF.

DNA for the CDR3: TGTGCCAGCAGTCTATTAGCGGGAGATCACACCGGGGAGCTGTTTTTT. Translation: CASSLLAGDHTGELFF. The rearrangement links TRBV25-1 to TRBJ2-2; 9 nucleotides line up with TRBD2. Germline V gene sequence: CDR1 MGHDK, CDR2 SYGVNS. Germline trimming cut 5 bases from V and 3 bases from J; bases unmatched to any gene: 7. This CDR3 is 16 amino acids long.

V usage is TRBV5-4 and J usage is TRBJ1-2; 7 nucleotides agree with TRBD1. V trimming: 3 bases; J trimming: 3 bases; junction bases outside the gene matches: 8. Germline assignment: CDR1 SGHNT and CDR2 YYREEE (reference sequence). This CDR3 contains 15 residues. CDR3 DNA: TGTGCCAGCAGCTCCAACAGGGGCCTCTACTATGGCTACACCTTC. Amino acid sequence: CASSSNRGLYYGYTF.

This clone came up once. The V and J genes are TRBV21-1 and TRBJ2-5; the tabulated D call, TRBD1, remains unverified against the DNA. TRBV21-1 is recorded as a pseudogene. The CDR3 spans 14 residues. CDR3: CASSKWTGGGTQYF. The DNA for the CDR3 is TGTGCCAGCAGCAAATGGACAGGGGGAGGGACCCAGTACTTC.

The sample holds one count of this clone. The CDR3: CASSLAAWGDTQYF. CDR3 in DNA: TGTGCCAGCAGTCTAGCGGCGTGGGGAGATACGCAGTATTTT. This chain links TRBV2 with TRBJ2-3; 7 bases map to TRBD2. CDR3 size: 14 residues. In germline, CDR1 is SNHLY, CDR2 FYNNEI. The ends lost 5 bases at V and 5 bases at J; junction bases unmatched: 7.

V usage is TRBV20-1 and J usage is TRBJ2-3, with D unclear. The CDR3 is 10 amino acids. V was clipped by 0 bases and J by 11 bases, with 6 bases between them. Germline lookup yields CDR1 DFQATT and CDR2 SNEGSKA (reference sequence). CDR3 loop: CSARERRQYF. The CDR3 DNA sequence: TGCAGTGCTAGAGAGCGGAGGCAGTATTTT.

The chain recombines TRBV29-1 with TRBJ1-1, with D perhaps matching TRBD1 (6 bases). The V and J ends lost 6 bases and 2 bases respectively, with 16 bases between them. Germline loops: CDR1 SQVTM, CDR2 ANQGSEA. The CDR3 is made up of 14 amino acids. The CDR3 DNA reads TGCAGCGTCGCTACTGACAGGCTTAACACTGAAGCTTTCTTT. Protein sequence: CSVATDRLNTEAFF. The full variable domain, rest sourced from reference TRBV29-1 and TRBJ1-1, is SAVISQKPSRDICQRGTSLTIQCQVDSQVTMMFWYRQQPGQSLTLIATANQGSEATYESGFVIDKFPISRPNLTFSTLTVSNMSPEDSSIYLCSVATDRLNTEAFFGQGTRLTVV.